This TCR beta chain was obtained from a study of tumor and adjacent non-tumor tissue in lung cancer. Across the study: Histology: 12 adenocarcinoma, a couple of squamous cell carcinoma, 1 small cell lung cancer. Patients were aged roughly 31 to 76, 9 to 10 men and 5 women, stage I to III. Study findings and constraints: In normal lung, the top 100 clones were significantly more dominant than in tumor. Higher tumor TCR diversity was associated with shorter survival.

No cell sorting was done before RNA was extracted from the tissue. Germline V lookup: CDR1 MNHEY, CDR2 SVGEGT. This CDR3 is built from 13 residues. The V end was cut by 0 bases, the J end by 6 bases, with 7 bases between. This clonotype was seen at least ten times. Its antigen is undetermined. A modified ARM-PCR protocol with three rounds of nested PCR amplified TCRbeta. TCRdb reprocessed the multiplex PCR reads via MiXCR and lists one record per CDR3 protein. The profile shows approximately 130,000 distinct CDR3 sequences, about 66% of them singletons. The chain employs TRBV6-2 or TRBV6-3 and TRBJ2-3; tentative D call: TRBD2 (5 bases). This TCR was sampled from a man under 40 with non-small cell lung cancer. The sequencing input was lung tumor tissue. CDR3 nucleotides: TGTGCCAGCAGTTACTCCGGGATCGATACGCAGTATTTT. Encoded protein: CASSYSGIDTQYF.